This TCR beta chain is from a study of shared T cell receptors in the human thymus. CDR3 length: 17 amino acids. The trim removed 3 bases at V and 3 bases at J, leaving 6 bases unmatched. Looked up from germline, CDR1 is MDHEN and CDR2 is SYDVKM. Some clones are missing from TCRdb's copy, which holds only in-frame ones; the method was immunoSEQ multiplex PCR. The sample shows more than 550,000 clones, about 90% of them seen only once. Only one count was recorded for this clone. These data were also filed under a second study, of human thymus T cells. That paper adds: Thymic repertoires from unrelated individuals overlapped highly, related research reported.

The receptor comes from a boy younger than two with a congenital heart defect. Sequenced: thymocytes. The rearrangement links TRBV28 to TRBJ1-4; 11 nucleotides agree with TRBD1. This CDR3 is CASSFYGTGGANEKLFF. Written as DNA, the CDR3 is TGTGCCAGCAGTTTCTACGGGACAGGGGGAGCTAATGAAAAACTGTTTTTT. The whole variable domain, remainder taken from reference TRBV28 and TRBJ1-4, is DVKVTQSSRYLVKRTGEKVFLECVQDMDHENMFWYRQDPGLGLRLIYFSYDVKMKEKGDIPEGYSVSREKKERFSLILESASTNQTSMYLCASSFYGTGGANEKLFFGSGTQLSVL.